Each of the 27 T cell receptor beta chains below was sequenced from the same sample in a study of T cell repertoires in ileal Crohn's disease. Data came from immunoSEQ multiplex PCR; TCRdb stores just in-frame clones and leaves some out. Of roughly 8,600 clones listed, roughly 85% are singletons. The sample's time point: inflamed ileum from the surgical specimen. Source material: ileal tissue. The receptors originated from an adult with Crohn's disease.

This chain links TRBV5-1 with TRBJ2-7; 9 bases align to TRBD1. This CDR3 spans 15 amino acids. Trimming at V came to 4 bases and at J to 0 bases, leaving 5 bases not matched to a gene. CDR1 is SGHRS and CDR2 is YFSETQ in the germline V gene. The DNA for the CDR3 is TGCGCCAGCAGCGGGGGACAGGGAAGCTCCTACGAGCAGTACTTC. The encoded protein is CASSGGQGSSYEQYF. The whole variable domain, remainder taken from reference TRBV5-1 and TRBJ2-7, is KAGVTQTPRYLIKTRGQQVTLSCSPISGHRSVSWYQQTPGQGLQFLFEYFSETQRNKGNFPGRFSGRQFSNSRSEMNVSTLELGDSALYLCASSGGQGSSYEQYFGPGTRLTVT.

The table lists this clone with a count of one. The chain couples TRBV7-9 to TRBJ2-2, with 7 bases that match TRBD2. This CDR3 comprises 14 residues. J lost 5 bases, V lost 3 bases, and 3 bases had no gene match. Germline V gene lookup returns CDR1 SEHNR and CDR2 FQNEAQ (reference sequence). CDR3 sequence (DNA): TGTGCCAGCAGCTTCGGGGGGTATACCGGGGAGCTGTTTTTT. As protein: CASSFGGYTGELFF.

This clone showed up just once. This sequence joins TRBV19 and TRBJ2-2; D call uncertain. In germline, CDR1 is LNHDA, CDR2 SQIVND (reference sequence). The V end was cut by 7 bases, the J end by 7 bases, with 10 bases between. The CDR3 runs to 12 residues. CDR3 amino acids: CASNIVGGELFF. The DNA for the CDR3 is TGTGCCAGTAATATCGTCGGCGGGGAGCTGTTTTTT.

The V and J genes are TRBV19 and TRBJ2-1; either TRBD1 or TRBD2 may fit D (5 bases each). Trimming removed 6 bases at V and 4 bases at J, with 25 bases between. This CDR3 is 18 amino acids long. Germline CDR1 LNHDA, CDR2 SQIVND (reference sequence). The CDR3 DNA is TGTGCCAGTAGGCAATCAGGGACCCGGGTCCCACTATACAATGAGCAGTTCTTC. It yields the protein CASRQSGTRVPLYNEQFF.

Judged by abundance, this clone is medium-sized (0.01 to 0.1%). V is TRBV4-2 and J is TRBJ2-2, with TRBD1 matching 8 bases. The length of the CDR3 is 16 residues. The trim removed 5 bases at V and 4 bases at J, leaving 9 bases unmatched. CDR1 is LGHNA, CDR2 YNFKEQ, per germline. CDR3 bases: TGTGCCAGCAGCGCACAGGGGGTCTATGGCACCGGGGAGCTGTTTTTT. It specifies CASSAQGVYGTGELFF.

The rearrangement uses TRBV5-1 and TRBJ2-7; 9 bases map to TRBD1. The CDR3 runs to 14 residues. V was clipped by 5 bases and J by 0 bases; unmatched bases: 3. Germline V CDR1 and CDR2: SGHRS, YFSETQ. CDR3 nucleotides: TGCGCCAGCAGGTGGACAGGGGACTCCTACGAGCAGTACTTC. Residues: CASRWTGDSYEQYF.

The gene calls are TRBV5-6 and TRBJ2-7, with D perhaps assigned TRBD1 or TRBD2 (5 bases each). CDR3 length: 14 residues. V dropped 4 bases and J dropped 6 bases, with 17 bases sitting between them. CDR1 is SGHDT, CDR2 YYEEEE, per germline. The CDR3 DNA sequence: TGTGCCAGCAGCCCTGGGACCCCCATGGCCGAGCAGTACTTC. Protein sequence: CASSPGTPMAEQYF.

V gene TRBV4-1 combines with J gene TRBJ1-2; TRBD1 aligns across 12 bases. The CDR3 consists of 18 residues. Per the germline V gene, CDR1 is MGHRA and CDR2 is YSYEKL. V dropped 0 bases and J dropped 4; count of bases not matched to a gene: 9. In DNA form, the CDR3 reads TGCGCCAGCAGCCAAGATACCCGGGACAGGGGGCGAGTCTATGGCTACACCTTC. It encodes CASSQDTRDRGRVYGYTF.

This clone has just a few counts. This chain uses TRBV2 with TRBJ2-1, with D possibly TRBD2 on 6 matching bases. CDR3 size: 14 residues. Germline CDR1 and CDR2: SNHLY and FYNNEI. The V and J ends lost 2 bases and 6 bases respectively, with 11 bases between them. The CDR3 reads CASSEHQGGNEQFF. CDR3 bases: TGTGCCAGCAGTGAACATCAGGGAGGCAATGAGCAGTTCTTC. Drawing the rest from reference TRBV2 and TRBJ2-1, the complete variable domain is EPEVTQTPSHQVTQMGQEVILRCVPISNHLYFYWYRQILGQKVEFLVSFYNNEISEKSEIFDDQFSVERPDGSNFTLKIRSTKLEDSAMYFCASSEHQGGNEQFFGPGTRLTVL.

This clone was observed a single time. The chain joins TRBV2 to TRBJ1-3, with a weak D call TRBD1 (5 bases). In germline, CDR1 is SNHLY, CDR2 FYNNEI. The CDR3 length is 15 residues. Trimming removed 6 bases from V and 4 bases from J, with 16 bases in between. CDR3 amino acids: CASRGLFLRGNTIYF. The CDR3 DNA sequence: TGTGCCAGCAGGGGGCTATTTCTTCGGGGAAACACCATATATTTT.

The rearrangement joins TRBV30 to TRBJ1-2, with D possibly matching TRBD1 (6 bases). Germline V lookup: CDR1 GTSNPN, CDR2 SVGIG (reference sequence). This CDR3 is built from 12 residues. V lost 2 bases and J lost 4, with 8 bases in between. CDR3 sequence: CAWSRTVYGYTF. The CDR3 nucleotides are TGTGCCTGGAGTAGGACAGTCTATGGCTACACCTTC.

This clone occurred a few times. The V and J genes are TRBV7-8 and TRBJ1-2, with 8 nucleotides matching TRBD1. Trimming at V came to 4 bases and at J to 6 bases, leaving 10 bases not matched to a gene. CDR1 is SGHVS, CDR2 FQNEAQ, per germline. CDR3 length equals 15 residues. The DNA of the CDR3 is TGTGCCAGCAGCTCGGCCCGGACAGGGAGGGATGGCTACACCTTC. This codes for CASSSARTGRDGYTF.

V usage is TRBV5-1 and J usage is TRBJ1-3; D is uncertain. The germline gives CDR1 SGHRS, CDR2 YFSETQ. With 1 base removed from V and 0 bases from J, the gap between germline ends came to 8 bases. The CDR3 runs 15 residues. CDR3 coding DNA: TGCGCCAGCAGCTTGTTCGCAGTCTCTGGAAACACCATATATTTT. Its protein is CASSLFAVSGNTIYF. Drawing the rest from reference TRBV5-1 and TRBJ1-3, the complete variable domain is KAGVTQTPRYLIKTRGQQVTLSCSPISGHRSVSWYQQTPGQGLQFLFEYFSETQRNKGNFPGRFSGRQFSNSRSEMNVSTLELGDSALYLCASSLFAVSGNTIYFGEGSWLTVV.

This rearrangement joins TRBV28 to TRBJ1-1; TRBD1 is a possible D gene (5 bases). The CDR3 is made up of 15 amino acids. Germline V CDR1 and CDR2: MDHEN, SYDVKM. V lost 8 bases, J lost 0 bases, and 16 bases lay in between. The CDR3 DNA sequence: TGTGCCAGCGCTACCCGGGGCGTGTTGAACACTGAAGCTTTCTTT. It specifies CASATRGVLNTEAFF.

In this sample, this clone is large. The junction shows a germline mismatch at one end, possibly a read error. DNA of the CDR3: TGTGCCAGCAGCCAAGATCGGAACAGGGCCGTCTTC. This sequence encodes CASSQDRNRAVF. This chain links TRBV14 with TRBJ1-2; perhaps TRBD1 as D (6 bases). The CDR3 covers 12 residues. Germline V CDR1 and CDR2: SGHDN, FVKESK.

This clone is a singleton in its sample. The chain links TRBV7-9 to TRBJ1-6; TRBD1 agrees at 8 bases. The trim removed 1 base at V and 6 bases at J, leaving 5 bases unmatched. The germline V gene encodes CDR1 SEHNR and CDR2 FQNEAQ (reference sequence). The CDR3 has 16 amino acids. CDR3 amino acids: CASSLGGGQANSPLHF. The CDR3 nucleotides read TGTGCCAGCAGCTTAGGTGGGGGACAGGCTAATTCACCCCTCCACTTT.

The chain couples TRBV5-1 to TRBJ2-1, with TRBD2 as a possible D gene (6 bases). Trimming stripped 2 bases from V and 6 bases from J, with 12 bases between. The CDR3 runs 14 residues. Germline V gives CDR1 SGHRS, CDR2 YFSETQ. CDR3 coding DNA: TGCGCCAGCAGCTTTGGAGGGGCCTCCAATGAGCAGTTCTTC. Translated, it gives CASSFGGASNEQFF.

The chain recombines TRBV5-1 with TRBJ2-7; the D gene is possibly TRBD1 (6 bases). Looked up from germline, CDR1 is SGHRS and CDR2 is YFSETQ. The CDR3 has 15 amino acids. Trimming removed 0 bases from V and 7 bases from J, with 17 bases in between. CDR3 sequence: CASSLEGTPMGEQYF. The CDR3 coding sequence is TGCGCCAGCAGCTTGGAGGGGACACCGATGGGGGAGCAGTACTTC. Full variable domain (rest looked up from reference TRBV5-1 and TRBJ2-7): KAGVTQTPRYLIKTRGQQVTLSCSPISGHRSVSWYQQTPGQGLQFLFEYFSETQRNKGNFPGRFSGRQFSNSRSEMNVSTLELGDSALYLCASSLEGTPMGEQYFGPGTRLTVT.

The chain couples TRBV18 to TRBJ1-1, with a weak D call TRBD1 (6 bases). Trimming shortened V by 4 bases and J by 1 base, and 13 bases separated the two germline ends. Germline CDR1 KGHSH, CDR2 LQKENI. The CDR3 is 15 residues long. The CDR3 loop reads CASSLEGGENTEAFF. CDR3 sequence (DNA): TGTGCCAGCTCACTTGAAGGGGGGGAGAACACTGAAGCTTTCTTT.

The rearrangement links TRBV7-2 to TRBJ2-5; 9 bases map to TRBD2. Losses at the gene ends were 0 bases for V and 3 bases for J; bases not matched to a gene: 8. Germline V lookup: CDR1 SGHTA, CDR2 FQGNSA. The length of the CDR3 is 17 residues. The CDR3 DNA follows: TGTGCCAGCAGCTTAGCGAAGTTAGGCGGGGGGGAAGAGACCCAGTACTTC. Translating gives CASSLAKLGGGEETQYF.

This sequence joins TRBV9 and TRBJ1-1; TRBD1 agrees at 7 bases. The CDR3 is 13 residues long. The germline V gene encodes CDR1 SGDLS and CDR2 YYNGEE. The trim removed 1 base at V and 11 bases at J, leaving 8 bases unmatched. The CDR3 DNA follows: TGTGCCAGCAGCGTACAAGGGTCAGGGGGGGCTTTCTTT. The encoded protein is CASSVQGSGGAFF.

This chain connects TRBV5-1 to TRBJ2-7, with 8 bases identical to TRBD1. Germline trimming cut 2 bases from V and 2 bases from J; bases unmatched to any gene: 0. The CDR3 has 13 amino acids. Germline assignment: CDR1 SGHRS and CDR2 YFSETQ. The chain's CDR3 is CASSLQGAYEQYF. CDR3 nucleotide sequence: TGCGCCAGCAGCTTACAGGGGGCCTACGAGCAGTACTTC.

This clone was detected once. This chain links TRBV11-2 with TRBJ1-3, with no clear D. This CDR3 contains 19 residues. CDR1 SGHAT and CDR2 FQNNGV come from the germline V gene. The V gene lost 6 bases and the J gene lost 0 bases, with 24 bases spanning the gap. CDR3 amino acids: CASSPEVRSKRHSGNTIYF. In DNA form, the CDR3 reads TGTGCCAGCAGTCCAGAGGTCCGGTCAAAAAGACACTCTGGAAACACCATATATTTT.

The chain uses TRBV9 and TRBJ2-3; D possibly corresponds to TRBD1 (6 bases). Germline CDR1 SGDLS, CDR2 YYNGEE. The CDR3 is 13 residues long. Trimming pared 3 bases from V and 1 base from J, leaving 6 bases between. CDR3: CASSEGGTDTQYF. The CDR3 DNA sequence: TGTGCCAGCAGCGAGGGGGGCACAGATACGCAGTATTTT.

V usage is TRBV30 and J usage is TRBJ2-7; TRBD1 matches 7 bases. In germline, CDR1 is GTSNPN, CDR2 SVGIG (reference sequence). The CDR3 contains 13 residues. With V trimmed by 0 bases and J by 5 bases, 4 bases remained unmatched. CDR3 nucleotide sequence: TGTGCCTGGAGTGTACAACAGGGGAACGAGCAGTACTTC. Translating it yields CAWSVQQGNEQYF.

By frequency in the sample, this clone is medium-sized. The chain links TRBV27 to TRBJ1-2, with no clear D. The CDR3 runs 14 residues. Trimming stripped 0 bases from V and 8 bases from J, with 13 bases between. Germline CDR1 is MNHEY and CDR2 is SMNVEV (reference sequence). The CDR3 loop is CASSLSDNMRGYTF. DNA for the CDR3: TGTGCCAGCAGTTTATCAGATAACATGCGCGGCTACACCTTC.

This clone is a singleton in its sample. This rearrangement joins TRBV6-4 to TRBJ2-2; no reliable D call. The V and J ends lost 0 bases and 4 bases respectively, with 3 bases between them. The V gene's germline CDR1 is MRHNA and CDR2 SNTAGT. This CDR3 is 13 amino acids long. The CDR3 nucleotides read TGTGCCAGCAGTGACTCGACCACCGGGGAGCTGTTTTTT. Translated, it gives CASSDSTTGELFF.